This is a list of T cell receptor beta chains from one sample in a study of blood T cell repertoires in COVID-19. Here immunoSEQ multiplex PCR was the method, and the copy in TCRdb shows in-frame clones only, minus some. The sample lists approximately 500,000 clones; around 90% were seen once. The source material was peripheral blood. These receptors were obtained from a woman aged 50 to 65 with COVID-19, enrolled during active disease. Each CDR3 is given with its conserved first and last residue. The D gene is left open where the match is weak. Rows give clone size only sometimes, using once, few, many, or a class for an expanded clone.

J,V,size,D,DNA,CDR3
TRBJ1-2,TRBV6-5,-,-,TGTGCCAGCACCCTACTTTATGGCTACACCTTC,CASTLLYGYTF
TRBJ2-6,TRBV5-1,-,-,TGCGCCAGCAGCTTGGCGAGCCGTCCTGGGGCCAACGTCCTGACTTTC,CASSLASRPGANVLTF
TRBJ1-1,TRBV19,once,-,TGTGCCAGTAGCGAGTCAGGGTTGAACACTGAAGCTTTCTTT,CASSESGLNTEAFF
TRBJ2-5,TRBV13,-,-,TGTGCCAGCAGCCTCGGGACACTCCAAGAGACCCAGTACTTC,CASSLGTLQETQYF
TRBJ1-1,TRBV5-3,-,TRBD1,TGTGCCAGAAGCCCGATACCGGGACAGGGGACCACTGAAGCTTTCTTT,CARSPIPGQGTTEAFF
TRBJ2-1,TRBV6-5,-,-,TGTGCCAGCACTCCCTCAGGCGGGGGCTATGAGCAGTTCTTC,CASTPSGGGYEQFF
TRBJ2-5,TRBV2,-,TRBD2,TGTGCCAGCAGTCCGGGGGGTAATGGAGAGACCCAGTACTTC,CASSPGGNGETQYF
TRBJ1-1,TRBV30,once,-,TGTGCCTGGGGCGGGTCCTACACTGAAGCTTTCTTT,CAWGGSYTEAFF
TRBJ1-4,TRBV25-1,-,TRBD1,TGTGCCAGCAGTGACCGGGGGACAGGCGAGAAACTGTTTTTT,CASSDRGTGEKLFF
TRBJ2-1,TRBV19,-,TRBD1,TGTGCCAGTAGTTCCGGGACAGGGAGCTCCTACAATGAGCAGTTCTTC,CASSSGTGSSYNEQFF
TRBJ2-4,TRBV18,once,-,TGTGCCAGCTCACCTACGACAGAAAACATTCAGTACTTC,CASSPTTENIQYF
TRBJ1-3,TRBV4-2,-,-,TGTGCCAGCAGCCCTGAGGCGCAAGAGAGCAGCTCTGGAAACACCATATATTTT,CASSPEAQESSSGNTIYF
TRBJ1-1,TRBV5-1,-,-,TGCGCCAGCAGCTTGGTGGAGTCGGGGGGTGGTTCGAGAGCTTTCTTT,CASSLVESGGGSRAFF
TRBJ1-2,TRBV5-4,-,-,TGTGCCAGCAGCTCACAGGGCTCATTCTATGGCTACACCTTC,CASSSQGSFYGYTF
TRBJ1-6,TRBV3-1/TRBV3-2,-,TRBD1,TGTGCCAGCAGCCAAGGAGGGGGCGGTTATTCACCCCTCCACTTT,CASSQGGGGYSPLHF
TRBJ1-2,TRBV19,-,-,TGTGCCAGTAGAGACGGGGGGACTAACTATGGCTACACCTTC,CASRDGGTNYGYTF
TRBJ1-1,TRBV30,-,-,TGTGCCTACCGGACATTGAACACTGAAGCTTTCTTT,CAYRTLNTEAFF
TRBJ1-2,TRBV27,-,TRBD1,TGTGCCAGCAGTAGGGGGACAGGGAGCGGCTACACCTTC,CASSRGTGSGYTF
TRBJ1-6,TRBV4-1,few,-,TGCGCCAGCAGCCAAGCCCAGGGAGGGCTCTATAATTCACCCCTCCACTTT,CASSQAQGGLYNSPLHF
TRBJ1-2,TRBV6-6,-,TRBD1,TGTGCCAGCAGTTACCCGGACAGGACTAACTATGGCTACACCTTC,CASSYPDRTNYGYTF
TRBJ1-4,TRBV2,-,-,TGTGCCAGCAAACGGGTTGAGGAAAAACTGTTTTTT,CASKRVEEKLFF
TRBJ1-2,TRBV6-5,-,TRBD1,TGTGCCAGCAGTTTCCGGGGACAGGGGGCGTCCTATGGCTACACCTTC,CASSFRGQGASYGYTF
TRBJ2-2,TRBV5-1,-,-,TGCGCCAGCAGCTTGGTCGGTTACACCGGGGAGCTGTTTTTT,CASSLVGYTGELFF
TRBJ1-3,TRBV7-9,-,-,TGTGCCAGCAGCACCGACTTTGGGGAGGGAAACACCATATATTTT,CASSTDFGEGNTIYF
TRBJ2-3,TRBV5-6,few,TRBD1,TGTGCCAGCAGTTCCCGGGACAGCCTTTACACAGATACGCAGTATTTT,CASSSRDSLYTDTQYF
TRBJ2-1,TRBV7-9,-,-,TGTGCCAGCAGCCCTGGAGGGGGGGGGTTAGACAATGAGCAGTTCTTC,CASSPGGGGLDNEQFF
TRBJ1-2,TRBV7-9,-,TRBD1,TGTGCCAGCAGCTCACAGGGGTTGGGTGGCTACACCTTC,CASSSQGLGGYTF
TRBJ2-7,TRBV30,-,TRBD1,TGTGCCTGGAGCCCTGACAGGGGCCACGAGCAGTACTTC,CAWSPDRGHEQYF
TRBJ2-3,TRBV5-1,-,-,TGCGCCAGCAGCTCTCAGGGGAGTCCTAGCACAGATACGCAGTATTTT,CASSSQGSPSTDTQYF
TRBJ2-7,TRBV6-5,-,TRBD2,TGTGCCAGCAGCCCGCCGGGACTACGGGGCGAGCAGTACTTC,CASSPPGLRGEQYF
TRBJ2-1,TRBV6-5,-,TRBD2,TGTGCCAGCAGCGGCACTAGCGGGGGCAACAATGAGCAGTTCTTC,CASSGTSGGNNEQFF
TRBJ2-2,TRBV19,-,TRBD2,TGTGCCAGTAGTAGGGGACTAGCGGGGACCGGGGAGCTGTTTTTT,CASSRGLAGTGELFF
TRBJ2-3,TRBV7-9,-,TRBD2,TGTGCCAGCAGCACACCCCTCGGACTAGCGGGGAAAGATACGCAGTATTTT,CASSTPLGLAGKDTQYF
TRBJ2-5,TRBV5-4,-,-,TGTGCCAGCAGCTTGGAGGGGGGGCGGGAGACCCAGTACTTC,CASSLEGGRETQYF
TRBJ2-6,TRBV5-4,-,-,TGTGCCAGCAGCCTTGCGTTATACTCTGGGGCCAACGTCCTGACTTTC,CASSLALYSGANVLTF
TRBJ2-2,TRBV15,-,-,TGTGCCACCAGCAGGAATGAGATCCGGACCGGGGAGCTGTTTTTT,CATSRNEIRTGELFF
TRBJ2-1,TRBV24-1,-,-,TGTGCCACCAGTGACCTCGTTTTCAATGAGCAGTTCTTC,CATSDLVFNEQFF
TRBJ2-2,TRBV5-6,-,TRBD1,TGTGCCAGCAGCTTGTTAGGGACAGGGAAAATCGGGGAGCTGTTTTTT,CASSLLGTGKIGELFF
TRBJ1-6,TRBV5-1,-,-,TGCGCCAGCAGCTTGACAGGGCCCCCCTCACCCCTCCACTTT,CASSLTGPPSPLHF
TRBJ2-1,TRBV11-1,once,TRBD2,TGTGCCAGCAGCCGGACTAGCGGGGAGTACAATGAGCAGTTCTTC,CASSRTSGEYNEQFF
TRBJ1-5,TRBV5-1,-,-,TGCGCCAGCAGCTTGGGAGGATTTAGCAATCAGCCCCAGCATTTT,CASSLGGFSNQPQHF
TRBJ2-2,TRBV30,-,TRBD2,TGTGCCCTCCTAAGTGGCGGGGGGGCGACAGCCGGGGAGCTGTTTTTT,CALLSGGGATAGELFF
TRBJ1-2,TRBV2,-,-,TGTGCCAGCAGTGAGAGATTTGGGGGAGGGATCTATGGCTACACCTTC,CASSERFGGGIYGYTF
TRBJ2-6,TRBV3-1/TRBV3-2,-,-,TGTGCCAGCAGCCAAGATCAGTGGAGTACCCTCTCTGGGGCCAACGTCCTGACTTTC,CASSQDQWSTLSGANVLTF
TRBJ1-1,TRBV5-1,-,-,TGCGCCAGCTCTAGGGGATTGAACACTGAAGCTTTCTTT,CASSRGLNTEAFF
TRBJ2-3,TRBV7-2,-,TRBD2,TGTGCCAGCAGCGGGACTAGCGGGGCCACAGATACGCAGTATTTT,CASSGTSGATDTQYF
TRBJ1-2,TRBV3-1/TRBV3-2,-,TRBD1,TGTGCCAGCAGCCAAGTTGACAGGGGGCGAGGCTACACCTTC,CASSQVDRGRGYTF
TRBJ1-2,TRBV5-1,-,-,TGCGCCAGCAGCCCCAGCGTCGATGGCTACACCTTC,CASSPSVDGYTF
TRBJ2-7,TRBV5-6,-,-,TGTGCCAGCAGTTCCGGGGATTTCTCCTACGAGCAGTACTTC,CASSSGDFSYEQYF
TRBJ1-3,TRBV20-1,once,-,TGCAGTGCTCTCTTACAGGGACGGGTATATTTT,CSALLQGRVYF
TRBJ1-1,TRBV27,-,-,TGTGCCAGCAGTTTATCGACAGCCGTGAGCACTGAAGCTTTCTTT,CASSLSTAVSTEAFF
TRBJ2-5,TRBV7-2,-,TRBD2,TGTGCCAGCAGCCCGCGGACTAGCGGGGGGGCAGGAGAGACCCAGTACTTC,CASSPRTSGGAGETQYF
TRBJ1-2,TRBV19,-,-,TGTGCCAGTACCTTCCGAGGAGGGGTGAGTGGAAATGGCTACACCTTC,CASTFRGGVSGNGYTF
TRBJ2-7,TRBV5-1,-,-,TGCGCCAGCAGCTTTGAACTAAACGAGCAGTACTTC,CASSFELNEQYF
TRBJ1-3,TRBV12-3/TRBV12-4,-,-,TGTGCCAGCAGTAACAGGGAGGGAAACACCATATATTTT,CASSNREGNTIYF